This T cell receptor beta chain was recovered during a study of T cell responses to AZD1222 COVID-19 vaccine. Notes on the study in general: Spike-specific TCR breadth and depth grew following two AZD1222 doses. Repertoire samples came only from after the peak T cell response. Epitopes outside B.1.351 and B.1.1.7 mutated regions reportedly drew nearly half of spike TCRs. Donors were chiefly white British, with a greater number of females, and clonal diversity was perhaps underestimated.

The repertoire was sequenced with immunoSEQ multiplex PCR; TCRdb's copy has only in-frame clones and lacks some. The sample has about 140,000 clones; roughly 93% are singletons. Remarks on this clone: Its antigen is currently unknown.

Germline V gives CDR1 GTSNPN, CDR2 SVGIG (reference sequence). The CDR3 spans 17 residues. The ends lost 2 bases at V and 5 bases at J; junction bases unmatched: 10. The chain employs TRBV30 and TRBJ2-5; 14 bases are a match to TRBD2. This clonotype originated in an adult who received the AZD1222 COVID-19 vaccine. Sequenced here: peripheral blood, sampled 28 days after the second AZD1222 dose. CDR3 sequence: CAWSWGLAGAAGETQYF. CDR3 coding DNA: TGTGCCTGGAGTTGGGGACTAGCGGGGGCCGCGGGGGAGACCCAGTACTTC.